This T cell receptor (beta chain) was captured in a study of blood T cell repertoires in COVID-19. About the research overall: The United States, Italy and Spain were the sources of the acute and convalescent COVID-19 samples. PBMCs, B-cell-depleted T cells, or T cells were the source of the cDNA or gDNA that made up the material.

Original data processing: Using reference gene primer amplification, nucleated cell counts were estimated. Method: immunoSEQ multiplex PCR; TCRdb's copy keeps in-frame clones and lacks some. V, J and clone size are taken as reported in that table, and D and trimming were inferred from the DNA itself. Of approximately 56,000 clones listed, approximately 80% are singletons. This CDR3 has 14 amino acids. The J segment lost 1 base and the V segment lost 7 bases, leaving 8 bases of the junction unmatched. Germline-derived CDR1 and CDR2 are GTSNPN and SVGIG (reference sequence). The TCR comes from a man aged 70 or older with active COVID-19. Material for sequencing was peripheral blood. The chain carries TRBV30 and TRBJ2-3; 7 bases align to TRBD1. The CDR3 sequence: CASQVGTGTDTQYF. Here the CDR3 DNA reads TGTGCCTCCCAGGTGGGGACAGGCACAGATACGCAGTATTTT.